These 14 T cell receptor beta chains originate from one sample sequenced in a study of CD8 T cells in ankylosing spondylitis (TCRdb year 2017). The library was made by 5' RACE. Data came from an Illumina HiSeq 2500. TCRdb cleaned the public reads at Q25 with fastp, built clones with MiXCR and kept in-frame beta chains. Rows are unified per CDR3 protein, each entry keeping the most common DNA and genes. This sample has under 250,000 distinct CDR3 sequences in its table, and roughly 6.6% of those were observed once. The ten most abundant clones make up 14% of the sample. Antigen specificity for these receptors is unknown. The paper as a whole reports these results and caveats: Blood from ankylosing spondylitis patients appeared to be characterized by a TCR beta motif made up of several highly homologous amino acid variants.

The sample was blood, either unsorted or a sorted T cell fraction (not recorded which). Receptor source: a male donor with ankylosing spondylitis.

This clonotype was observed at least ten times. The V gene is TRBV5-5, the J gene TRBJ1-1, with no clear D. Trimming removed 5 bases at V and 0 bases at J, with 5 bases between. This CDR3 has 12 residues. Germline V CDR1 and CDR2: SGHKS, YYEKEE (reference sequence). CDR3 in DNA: TGTGCCAGCAGGGGATTGAACACTGAAGCTTTCTTT. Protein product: CASRGLNTEAFF.

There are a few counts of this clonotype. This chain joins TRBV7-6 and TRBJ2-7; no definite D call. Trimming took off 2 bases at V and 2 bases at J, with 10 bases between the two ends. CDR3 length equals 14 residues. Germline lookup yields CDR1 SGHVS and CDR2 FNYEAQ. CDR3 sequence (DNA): TGTGCCAGCAGCTTAATGCCAGGTACCTACGAGCAGTACTTC. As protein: CASSLMPGTYEQYF.

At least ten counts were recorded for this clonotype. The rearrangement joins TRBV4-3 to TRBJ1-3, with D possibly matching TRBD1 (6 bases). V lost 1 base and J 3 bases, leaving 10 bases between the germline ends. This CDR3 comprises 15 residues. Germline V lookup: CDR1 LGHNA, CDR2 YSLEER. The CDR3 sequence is CASSQGRGLGNTIYF. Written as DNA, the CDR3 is TGCGCCAGCAGCCAAGGTCGGGGGCTTGGAAACACCATATATTTT.

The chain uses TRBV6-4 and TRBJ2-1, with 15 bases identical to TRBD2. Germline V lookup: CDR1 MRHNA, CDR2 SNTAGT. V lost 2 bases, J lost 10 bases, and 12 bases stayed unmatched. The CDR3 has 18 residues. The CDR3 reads CASSDDGNPGTSGREQFF. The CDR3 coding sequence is TGTGCCAGCAGTGACGATGGTAACCCCGGGACTAGCGGGAGGGAGCAGTTCTTC.

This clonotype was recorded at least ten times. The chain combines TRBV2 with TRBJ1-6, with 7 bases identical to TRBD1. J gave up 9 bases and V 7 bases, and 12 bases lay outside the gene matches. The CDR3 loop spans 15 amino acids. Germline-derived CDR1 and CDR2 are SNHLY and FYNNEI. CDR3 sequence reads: CASIAGGGRFSPLHF. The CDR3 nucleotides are TGTGCCAGCATTGCGGGAGGGGGCCGTTTTTCACCCCTCCACTTT. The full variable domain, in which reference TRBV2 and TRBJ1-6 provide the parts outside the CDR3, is EPEVTQTPSHQVTQMGQEVILRCVPISNHLYFYWYRQILGQKVEFLVSFYNNEISEKSEIFDDQFSVERPDGSNFTLKIRSTKLEDSAMYFCASIAGGGRFSPLHFGNGTRLTVT.

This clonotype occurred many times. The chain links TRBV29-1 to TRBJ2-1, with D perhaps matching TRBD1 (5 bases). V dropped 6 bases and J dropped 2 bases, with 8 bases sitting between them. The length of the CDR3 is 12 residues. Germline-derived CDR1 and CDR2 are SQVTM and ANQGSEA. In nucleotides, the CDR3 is TGCAGCGTACCGACAGCCTACAATGAGCAGTTCTTC. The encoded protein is CSVPTAYNEQFF.

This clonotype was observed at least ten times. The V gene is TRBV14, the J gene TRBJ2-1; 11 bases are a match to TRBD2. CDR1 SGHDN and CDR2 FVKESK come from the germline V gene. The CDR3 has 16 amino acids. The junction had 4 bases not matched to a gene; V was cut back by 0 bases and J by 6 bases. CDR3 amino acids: CASSQDASGGFNEQFF. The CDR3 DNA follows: TGTGCCAGCAGCCAAGATGCTAGCGGGGGGTTCAATGAGCAGTTCTTC.

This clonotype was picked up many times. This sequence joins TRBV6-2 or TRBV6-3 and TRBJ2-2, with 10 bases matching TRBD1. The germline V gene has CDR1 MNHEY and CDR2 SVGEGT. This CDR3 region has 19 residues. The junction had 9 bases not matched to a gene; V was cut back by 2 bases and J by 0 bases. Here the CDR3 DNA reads TGTGCCAGCAGTTACAGCGCCGGACAGGGGGTGACGAACACCGGGGAGCTGTTTTTT. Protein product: CASSYSAGQGVTNTGELFF.

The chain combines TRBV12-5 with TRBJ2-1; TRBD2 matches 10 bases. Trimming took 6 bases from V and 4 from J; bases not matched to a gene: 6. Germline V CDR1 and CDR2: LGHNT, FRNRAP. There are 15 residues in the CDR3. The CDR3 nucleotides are TGTGCTAGTGGCGCCCTAGCGGGAGCTTACAATGAGCAGTTCTTC. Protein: CASGALAGAYNEQFF.

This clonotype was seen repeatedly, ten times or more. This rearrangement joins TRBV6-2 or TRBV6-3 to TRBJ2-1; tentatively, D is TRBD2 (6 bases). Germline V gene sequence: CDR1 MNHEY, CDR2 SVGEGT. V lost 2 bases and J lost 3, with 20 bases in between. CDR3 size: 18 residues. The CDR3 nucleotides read TGTGCCAGCAGTTACCCAAACGTACTCGGGACTCTCTACAATGAGCAGTTCTTC. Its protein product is CASSYPNVLGTLYNEQFF.

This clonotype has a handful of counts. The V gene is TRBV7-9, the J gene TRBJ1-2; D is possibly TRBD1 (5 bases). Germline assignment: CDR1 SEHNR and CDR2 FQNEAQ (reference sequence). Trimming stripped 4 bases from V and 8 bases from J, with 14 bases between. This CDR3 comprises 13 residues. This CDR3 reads CASSWGLTQGYTF. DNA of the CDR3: TGTGCCAGCAGCTGGGGACTGACTCAAGGCTACACCTTC.

This CDR3 is CSARDRGSRYEQYF. CDR3 coding DNA: TGCAGTGCTAGAGACCGGGGGAGTCGCTACGAGCAGTACTTC. This chain joins TRBV20-1 and TRBJ2-7; a weak D match, TRBD2 (6 bases). This CDR3 has 14 amino acids. Germline-derived CDR1 and CDR2 are DFQATT and SNEGSKA (reference sequence). The ends were cut back, 0 bases at V and 3 bases at J, with 12 bases in the middle.

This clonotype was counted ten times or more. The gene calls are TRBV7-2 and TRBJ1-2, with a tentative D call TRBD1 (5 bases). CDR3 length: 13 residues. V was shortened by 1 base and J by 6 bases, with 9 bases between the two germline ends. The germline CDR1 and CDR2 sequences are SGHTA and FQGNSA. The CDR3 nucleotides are TGTGCCAGCAGCTTAGGAGGGGACGATGGCTACACCTTC. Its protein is CASSLGGDDGYTF.

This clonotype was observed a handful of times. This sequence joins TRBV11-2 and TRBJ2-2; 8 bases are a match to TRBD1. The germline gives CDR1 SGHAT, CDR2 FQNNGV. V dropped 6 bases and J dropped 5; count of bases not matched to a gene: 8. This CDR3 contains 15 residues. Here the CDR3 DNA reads TGTGCCAGCAGGGGACACGACAGGGGAACCGGGGAGCTGTTTTTT. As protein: CASRGHDRGTGELFF. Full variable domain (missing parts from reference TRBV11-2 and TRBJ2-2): EAGVAQSPRYKIIEKRQSVAFWCNPISGHATLYWYQQILGQGPKLLIQFQNNGVVDDSQLPKDRFSAERLKGVDSTLKIQPAKLEDSAVYLCASRGHDRGTGELFFGEGSRLTVL.